This entry lists 26 T cell receptor beta chains sequenced from one sample in a study of cytomegalovirus exposure and HLA in healthy donors. 13 Jbeta primers and 60 Vbeta primers were used for the PCR. Clones were read by immunoSEQ multiplex PCR, and TCRdb kept only the in-frame ones, dropping some. The repertoire consists of some 170,000 clones, with around 80% occurring once and the leading ten covering approximately 1.4%. Sequencing was carried out using PBMCs. The receptors shown here come from a girl under 18 in good health and CMV-seropositive.

The rearrangement uses TRBV28 and TRBJ1-1, with 7 bases fitting TRBD1. Germline loops: CDR1 MDHEN, CDR2 SYDVKM. After removal of 4 bases from V and 4 bases from J, the junction contained 12 bases not matched to a gene. This CDR3 comprises 16 residues. The CDR3 DNA reads TGTGCCAGCAGTTCGCCCAGACAGGGAAGGTTCACTGAAGCTTTCTTT. This codes for CASSSPRQGRFTEAFF. The whole variable domain, remainder taken from reference TRBV28 and TRBJ1-1, is DVKVTQSSRYLVKRTGEKVFLECVQDMDHENMFWYRQDPGLGLRLIYFSYDVKMKEKGDIPEGYSVSREKKERFSLILESASTNQTSMYLCASSSPRQGRFTEAFFGQGTRLTVV.

In the case of this clone: One end of the junction fails to match germline, which may point to a read error. This rearrangement joins TRBV10-1 to TRBJ2-7; D is perhaps TRBD1 (6 bases). This CDR3 contains 14 residues. Germline V gene data show CDR1 as WNHNN and CDR2 as SYGVQD (reference sequence). The CDR3 loop is CASSPDGQTYGQYF. The CDR3 DNA sequence: TGCGCCAGCAGTCCGGACGGACAGACCTACGGGCAGTACTTC.

The CDR3 is CASSYAGYNQPQHF. The CDR3 coding sequence is TGTGCCAGCAGTTACGCCGGGTACAATCAGCCCCAGCATTTT. The chain has TRBV6-5 and TRBJ1-5; D remains ambiguous. This CDR3 is built from 14 residues. Trimming removed 2 bases from V and 3 bases from J, with 8 bases in between. The V gene's germline CDR1 is MNHEY and CDR2 SVGAGI.

This sequence joins TRBV7-6 and TRBJ1-1; D is perhaps TRBD1 (5 bases). CDR3 length: 17 residues. V was trimmed by 2 bases and J by 1 base, leaving 17 bases between them. The V gene's germline CDR1 is SGHVS and CDR2 FNYEAQ. This chain's CDR3 is CASSLILVTEKNTEAFF. The DNA of the CDR3 is TGTGCCAGCAGCTTAATACTTGTGACAGAAAAGAACACTGAAGCTTTCTTT.

This chain uses TRBV30 with TRBJ2-1, with 9 bases identical to TRBD1. Germline CDR1 is GTSNPN and CDR2 is SVGIG (reference sequence). The CDR3 loop spans 14 amino acids. J was trimmed by 7 bases and V by 2 bases; bases with no gene match: 6. This CDR3 reads CAWSPGQGINEQFF. For the CDR3, the DNA is TGTGCCTGGAGTCCAGGACAGGGGATTAATGAGCAGTTCTTC.

With regard to this clone: This sample also contains other DNA sequences that code for the same CDR3. This chain connects TRBV6-1 to TRBJ1-5; 10 nucleotides align to TRBD1. J lost 7 bases, V lost 6 bases, and 6 bases had no gene match. Germline assignment: CDR1 MNHNS and CDR2 SASEGT. This CDR3 spans 14 amino acids. CDR3 region: CASSEDRGVQPQHF. CDR3 in DNA: TGTGCCAGCAGCGAGGACAGGGGGGTCCAGCCCCAGCATTTT.

The J gene is TRBJ2-4, the V gene TRBV7-9, with TRBD1 identical over 8 bases. With 3 bases clipped from V and 3 bases from J, the junction kept 16 bases outside the gene matches. Germline loops: CDR1 SEHNR, CDR2 FQNEAQ (reference sequence). The CDR3 spans 19 residues. The DNA of the CDR3 is TGTGCCAGCAGCTTGGACAGGGTGGAAATCGGGCTTGTCAAAAACATTCAGTACTTC. The encoded protein is CASSLDRVEIGLVKNIQYF. Drawing the rest from reference TRBV7-9 and TRBJ2-4, the complete variable domain is DTGVSQNPRHKITKRGQNVTFRCDPISEHNRLYWYRQTLGQGPEFLTYFQNEAQLEKSRLLSDRFSAERPKGSFSTLEIQRTEQGDSAMYLCASSLDRVEIGLVKNIQYFGAGTRLSVL.

The CDR3 coding sequence is TGTGCCAGCAGCCTCCTGATGGACAGTTCGAACACTGAAGCTTTCTTT. Amino acid sequence: CASSLLMDSSNTEAFF. This chain joins TRBV5-6 and TRBJ1-1; D might be TRBD1 (6 bases). Per the germline V gene, CDR1 is SGHDT and CDR2 is YYEEEE. V lost 4 bases to trimming and J lost 1 base, with 17 bases between them. The CDR3 covers 16 residues.

In this sample, this clone turned up a few times. The genes are TRBV27 and TRBJ2-7; TRBD2 might be the D (5 bases). Germline CDR1 MNHEY, CDR2 SMNVEV (reference sequence). This CDR3 has 13 residues. Trimming took 7 bases from V and 4 from J, leaving 14 bases between them. CDR3 bases: TGTGCCAGCACGTCCGTCCCGGGGTACGAGCAGTACTTC. As protein: CASTSVPGYEQYF.

A few counts support this clone. V and J are TRBV5-1 and TRBJ2-2, with 11 bases aligning to TRBD1. From germline, CDR1 is SGHRS and CDR2 YFSETQ. CDR3 length: 17 residues. Trimming cost V 3 bases and J 1 base; bases outside gene matches: 5. CDR3: CASSWTGGSRNTGELFF. The CDR3 DNA is TGCGCCAGCAGCTGGACAGGGGGCTCTCGGAACACCGGGGAGCTGTTTTTT.

This clone was picked up a small number of times. The CDR3 region is CASSQEGTGDGWPDTQYF. The CDR3 DNA follows: TGCGCCAGCAGCCAAGAGGGGACAGGGGATGGTTGGCCAGATACGCAGTATTTT. The V call is TRBV4-3, the J call TRBJ2-3; 10 bases align to TRBD1. Trimming removed 0 bases from V and 4 bases from J; junction bases left unmatched: 10. Germline V gene sequence: CDR1 LGHNA, CDR2 YSLEER. This CDR3 is 18 amino acids long.

The rearrangement joins TRBV6-5 to TRBJ2-7; 11 bases agree with TRBD1. Germline V lookup: CDR1 MNHEY, CDR2 SVGAGI. Trimming cost V 5 bases and J 4 bases; bases outside gene matches: 1. CDR3 length equals 13 residues. CDR3 sequence reads: CASSGDRGYEQYF. DNA of the CDR3: TGTGCCAGCAGTGGGGACAGGGGGTACGAGCAGTACTTC.

The J gene is TRBJ1-1, the V gene TRBV21-1. TRBV21-1 represents a pseudogene. The CDR3 spans 14 residues. In DNA form, the CDR3 reads TGTGCCAGCAGCGGTCCGACGGGGAACACTGAAGCTTTCTTT. Protein sequence: CASSGPTGNTEAFF.

The chain employs TRBV4-2 and TRBJ2-2, with 7 bases that match TRBD2. The V gene end was trimmed by 4 bases and the J gene end by 6 bases; junction bases not matched to a gene: 14. Germline CDR1 LGHNA, CDR2 YNFKEQ. This CDR3 has 17 residues. CDR3 DNA sequence: TGTGCCAGCAGCCGGGGGGGTGGCGGGAGAGATGCCGGGGAGCTGTTTTTT. As protein: CASSRGGGGRDAGELFF.

The chain links TRBV7-8 to TRBJ1-4; 8 bases match TRBD1. CDR1 is SGHVS, CDR2 FQNEAQ, per germline. CDR3 size: 14 residues. Trimming cost V 3 bases and J 8 bases; bases outside gene matches: 5. The CDR3 DNA reads TGTGCCAGCAGCTTCGGCCCAGGGGGCGAAAAACTGTTTTTT. It codes for CASSFGPGGEKLFF.

This clone has just one count. The rearrangement joins TRBV7-6 to TRBJ2-2; D is possibly TRBD2 (5 bases). Trimming stripped 0 bases from V and 5 bases from J, with 10 bases between. Germline CDR1 and CDR2: SGHVS and FNYEAQ. The CDR3 contains 15 residues. The CDR3 sequence is CASSLAGEGTGELFF. The CDR3 region has the DNA TGTGCCAGCAGCTTAGCGGGAGAAGGGACCGGGGAGCTGTTTTTT.

The chain employs TRBV5-1 and TRBJ2-7; 11 bases are a match to TRBD1. CDR1 is SGHRS, CDR2 YFSETQ, per germline. This CDR3 region has 14 residues. J lost 0 bases, V lost 4 bases, and 0 bases had no gene match. Here the CDR3 DNA reads TGCGCCAGCAGCGGACAGGGGGCCTCCTACGAGCAGTACTTC. It is translated as CASSGQGASYEQYF. Based on the CDR3 plus reference TRBV5-1 and TRBJ2-7, the full variable domain is KAGVTQTPRYLIKTRGQQVTLSCSPISGHRSVSWYQQTPGQGLQFLFEYFSETQRNKGNFPGRFSGRQFSNSRSEMNVSTLELGDSALYLCASSGQGASYEQYFGPGTRLTVT.

The chain employs TRBV7-3 and TRBJ2-5; 8 bases match TRBD2. The CDR3 extends over 13 amino acids. Germline loops: CDR1 SGHTA, CDR2 FQGTGA. V was pared by 5 bases and J by 5 bases, with 4 bases of the junction left unmatched. CDR3 coding DNA: TGTGCCAGCAGCCCAACGGGGGGGGAGACCCAGTACTTC. Translating it yields CASSPTGGETQYF.

The V and J genes are TRBV7-6 and TRBJ2-7, with 11 bases fitting TRBD2. There are 19 residues in the CDR3. Germline values: CDR1 SGHVS, CDR2 FNYEAQ. Trimming cost V 1 base and J 4 bases; bases outside gene matches: 15. The CDR3 sequence: CASSLDPGGTSGFRYEQYF. CDR3 coding DNA: TGTGCCAGCAGCTTAGACCCCGGCGGGACTAGCGGTTTTCGGTACGAGCAGTACTTC.

In its sample, this clone was seen a few times. The chain recombines TRBV7-3 with TRBJ2-7, with TRBD2 identical over 14 bases. The V and J ends lost 5 bases and 4 bases, in that order; junction bases with no gene match: 4. Germline assignment: CDR1 SGHTA and CDR2 FQGTGA. The CDR3 contains 15 residues. The CDR3 nucleotides are TGTGCCAGCAGCACCGGGACTAGCGGGAGATACGAGCAGTACTTC. Its translation is CASSTGTSGRYEQYF.

This chain links TRBV5-6 with TRBJ2-1; 9 bases are a match to TRBD2. The V gene's germline CDR1 is SGHDT and CDR2 YYEEEE. The CDR3 covers 17 residues. The J segment lost 4 bases and the V segment lost 0 bases, leaving 8 bases of the junction unmatched. CDR3 loop: CASSLGAERGAYNEQFF. The CDR3 nucleotides read TGTGCCAGCAGCTTGGGGGCGGAGCGGGGGGCTTACAATGAGCAGTTCTTC.

This clone was counted only a few times. The rearrangement uses TRBV7-3 and TRBJ1-3, with D perhaps matching TRBD1 (5 bases). The CDR3 spans 16 residues. From germline, CDR1 is SGHTA and CDR2 FQGTGA. The V end lost 3 bases, the J end lost 4 bases, and 16 bases lay between the germline ends. The CDR3 region is CASSFHQGLRGNTIYF. CDR3 DNA: TGTGCCAGCAGCTTTCACCAGGGTCTGAGGGGAAACACCATATATTTT.

This sequence joins TRBV28 and TRBJ1-2; 10 bases are shared with TRBD1. Germline trimming cut 4 bases from V and 4 bases from J; bases unmatched to any gene: 6. Per germline, CDR1 MDHEN and CDR2 SYDVKM. The CDR3 contains 15 residues. Here the CDR3 reads CASSYDRGPLYGYTF. In DNA, the CDR3 is TGTGCCAGCAGTTACGACAGGGGGCCCCTCTATGGCTACACCTTC.

This sequence joins TRBV20-1 and TRBJ2-7, with D unresolved. Germline V gives CDR1 DFQATT, CDR2 SNEGSKA (reference sequence). With 3 bases removed from V and 0 bases from J, the gap between germline ends came to 3 bases. The CDR3 spans 11 residues. CDR3 sequence reads: CSARASYEQYF. The CDR3 DNA reads as TGCAGTGCTAGGGCCTCCTACGAGCAGTACTTC.

This clone has only one observation. V gene TRBV30 combines with J gene TRBJ2-3; D remains unclear. CDR1 GTSNPN and CDR2 SVGIG come from the germline V gene (reference sequence). Trimming took off 4 bases at V and 6 bases at J, with 8 bases between the two ends. This CDR3 contains 11 residues. The CDR3: CAWIQYDTQYF. CDR3 DNA sequence: TGTGCCTGGATTCAGTACGATACGCAGTATTTT.

CDR3 region: CSAGWGKGAVNTEAFF. CDR3 nucleotides: TGCAGCGCCGGTTGGGGTAAGGGGGCGGTGAACACTGAAGCTTTCTTT. The chain combines TRBV29-1 with TRBJ1-1; 7 positions agree with TRBD1. Trimming at V came to 7 bases and at J to 0 bases, leaving 14 bases not matched to a gene. The CDR3 covers 16 residues. In germline, CDR1 is SQVTM, CDR2 ANQGSEA.